The rows below give T cell receptor beta chains drawn from one sample of a study of T cell responses to AZD1222 COVID-19 vaccine. Clones were read by immunoSEQ multiplex PCR, and TCRdb kept only the in-frame ones, dropping some. The sample includes about 120,000 clones, 88% of them seen just once. The starting material was peripheral blood, obtained on day 0 of AZD1222 vaccination. The receptor source for this set is an adult in good health. CDR3s include the opening cysteine and the closing phenylalanine or tryptophan. Fields, in order: clone size, D gene, V gene, J gene, CDR3 DNA, CDR3 protein. The D gene is left open where the match is weak. Rows give clone size only sometimes, using once, few, many, or a class for an expanded clone.

NA	TRBD1	TRBV19	TRBJ2-3	TGTGCCAGTAGTATCACAGGGGGTTCAGATACGCAGTATTTT	CASSITGGSDTQYF
NA	NA	TRBV24-1	TRBJ2-1	TGTGCCACCAGTGGCGATAGGGGCGGCTACAATGAGCAGTTCTTC	CATSGDRGGYNEQFF
NA	NA	TRBV7-9	TRBJ1-2	TGTGCCAGCAGACCAACGGCGAGGGTTGATGGCTACACCTTC	CASRPTARVDGYTF
NA	NA	TRBV5-7	TRBJ1-5	TGTGCCAGCAGCTTGGACGTGCCTTCTTATCAGCCCCAGCATTTT	CASSLDVPSYQPQHF
NA	TRBD1	TRBV7-8	TRBJ1-2	TGTGCCAGCAGCTTCGGACAGGACTTGCTTGCTGGCTATGGCTACACCTTC	CASSFGQDLLAGYGYTF
NA	NA	TRBV9	TRBJ1-5	TGTGCCAGCAGCGGGGACACGCCTGGGCAGCCCCAGCATTTT	CASSGDTPGQPQHF
NA	NA	TRBV11-1	TRBJ1-1	TGTGCCAGCAGCTTCGGGACGAACACTGAAGCTTTCTTT	CASSFGTNTEAFF
NA	TRBD1	TRBV4-1	TRBJ1-2	TGCGCCAGCAGCCAAGAACCCTCAGGGGGCTCTGGCTACACCTTC	CASSQEPSGGSGYTF
NA	NA	TRBV11-3	TRBJ2-1	TGTGCCAGCTCTGGGGGAATCAACAATGAGCAGTTCTTC	CASSGGINNEQFF
NA	TRBD1	TRBV7-9	TRBJ1-4	TGTGCCAGCAGCTTCCCAGGGGGAGGAGAAAAACTGTTTTTT	CASSFPGGGEKLFF
NA	TRBD2	TRBV10-3	TRBJ2-7	TGTGCCATCAGGGCTGGACTAGCGGATTCCTACGAGCAGTACTTC	CAIRAGLADSYEQYF
once	TRBD2	TRBV6-2/TRBV6-3	TRBJ2-5	TGTGCCAGCAGTTATGGGAGGGCCTCGGCCGAGACCCAGTACTTC	CASSYGRASAETQYF
NA	NA	TRBV19	TRBJ1-5	TGTGCCAGTAGTACTCGAGAGGTCAGAGTGAGGAATCAGCCCCAGCATTTT	CASSTREVRVRNQPQHF
NA	TRBD1	TRBV3-1/TRBV3-2	TRBJ1-1	TGTGCCAGCAGCCAAGAGGGACAGGGGAACACTGAAGCTTTCTTT	CASSQEGQGNTEAFF
NA	NA	TRBV5-1	TRBJ1-1	TGCGCCAGCAGCCTAGGCGGGACGGCCCTGAACACTGAAGCTTTCTTT	CASSLGGTALNTEAFF
NA	TRBD1	TRBV19	TRBJ1-1	TGTGCCAGTGCGACAGGGGGGGGTACTGAAGCTTTCTTT	CASATGGGTEAFF
NA	TRBD1	TRBV7-8	TRBJ2-7	TGTGCCAGCGCCTTGGGAGGGGGACAGGGGTACGAGCAGTACTTC	CASALGGGQGYEQYF
few	NA	TRBV7-9	TRBJ1-3	TGTGCCAGCAGCTTAGTATCAGGAGCTGGAAACACCATATATTTT	CASSLVSGAGNTIYF
NA	TRBD2	TRBV10-3	TRBJ2-5	TGTGCCATCAGTGACGGACTAGCGGGGAGGACCAGCCAAGAGACCCAGTACTTC	CAISDGLAGRTSQETQYF
NA	NA	TRBV7-2	TRBJ1-1	TGTGCCAGCAGCTTAGCGTTTCTGAACACTGAAGCTTTCTTT	CASSLAFLNTEAFF
few	NA	TRBV7-9	TRBJ1-4	TGTGCCAGCAGCTTACAGGGTTCGGTAAAACTGTTTTTT	CASSLQGSVKLFF
NA	NA	TRBV7-7	TRBJ2-2	TGTGCCAGCAGCTTAGCCCGGGGGACCTCCGGGGAGCTGTTTTTT	CASSLARGTSGELFF
once	NA	TRBV14	TRBJ1-1	TGTGCCAGCAGCCAAGATCTCGTCAGCCGGCAAGCTTTCTTT	CASSQDLVSRQAFF
NA	TRBD1	TRBV7-2	TRBJ1-1	TGTGCCAGCAGCTTGGACAGGGCTCCAGCTTTCTTT	CASSLDRAPAFF